The 16 T cell receptor beta chains in this list originate from one sample, sequenced in a study of T cell clonality in common variable immunodeficiency. Profiled with immunoSEQ multiplex PCR; TCRdb holds only in-frame clones, not every one. Altogether 50,000 to 65,000 clones were found in the sample, and no singletons occur. The sequencing input was peripheral blood mononuclear cells. The receptor source for this set is a person aged 18 to 70 in good health.

This clone was picked up many times. The read stops 3 residues short of the end of the CDR3; the missing end is completed from the germline J gene. The V call is TRBV30, the J call TRBJ1-3; D might be TRBD1 (6 bases). V lost 0 bases and J 0 bases, leaving 18 bases between the germline ends. This CDR3 comprises 18 residues. Germline CDR1 is GTSNPN and CDR2 is SVGIG (reference sequence). CDR3: CAWSVGRGHPGSGNTIYF. CDR3 DNA, as far as it was read: TGTGCCTGGAGTGTCGGGAGGGGACATCCTGGCTCTGGAAACACC.

This clone was seen at least ten times. From the germline J gene comes the end of the CDR3, since the read stops 3 residues before it. The rearrangement uses TRBV2 and TRBJ2-1; 7 positions match TRBD2. The V segment lost 3 bases and the J segment 9 bases; nucleotides outside the gene matches: 11. The CDR3 is 15 amino acids. Germline V gene sequence: CDR1 SNHLY, CDR2 FYNNEI. CDR3 protein: CASSDLGGAIGEQFF. CDR3 DNA (partial): TGTGCCAGCAGTGATTTGGGAGGGGCGATAGGTGAG.

This clone was seen at least ten times. The read ends 3 residues before the CDR3 terminus; that terminus is restored from the germline J gene. J is TRBJ1-1 and V is TRBV19; D gene uncertain. The V end was cut by 10 bases, the J end by 4 bases, with 16 bases between. In germline, CDR1 is LNHDA, CDR2 SQIVND (reference sequence). The length of the CDR3 is 13 residues. CDR3 bases read: TGTGCCACCAAGGCGGGCGGGCTCACTGAA. Translation: CATKAGGLTE. In full, the CDR3 is CATKAGGLTEAFF.

At least ten counts were recorded for this clone. The missing CDR3 end, 3 residues past where the read stops, is filled in from the germline J gene. J is TRBJ1-1 and V is TRBV20-1; 7 bases map to TRBD1. This CDR3 has 12 residues. The V gene's germline CDR1 is DFQATT and CDR2 SNEGSKA (reference sequence). Partial CDR3 DNA: TGCAGTGCTAGTGACAGGGTAGGAGAG. Residues: CSASDRVGE. The whole CDR3 sequence is CSASDRVGEAFF.

This clone was seen many times. The read terminates 3 residues before the CDR3 end, so the remaining end is supplied by the germline J gene. This sequence joins TRBV6-4 and TRBJ2-1; TRBD2 matches 11 bases. The CDR3 is 15 amino acids. The germline gives CDR1 MRHNA, CDR2 SNTAGT. Germline trimming cut 6 bases from V and 8 bases from J; bases unmatched to any gene: 9. The part of the CDR3 DNA that was read is TGTGCCAGCAGCGTACTAGCGGGAGCCGTCCATGAG. Translating it yields CASSVLAGAVHE. The entire CDR3 reads CASSVLAGAVHEQFF.

The table lists this clone with many counts. CDR3 DNA, as far as it was read: TGTGCCAGCTCACCACGTGGGACTAGTCGCAATGAG. Its translation: CASSPRGTSRNE. The complete CDR3 protein is CASSPRGTSRNEQFF. This sequence joins TRBV18 and TRBJ2-1; TRBD2 agrees at 8 bases. The CDR3 goes on 3 residues after the read ends, and that part is filled in from the germline J gene. Germline-derived CDR1 and CDR2 are KGHSH and LQKENI. CDR3 length: 15 residues. With V trimmed by 1 base and J by 6 bases, 5 bases remained unmatched.

This clone was seen a few times. The read is 3 residues too short to cover the CDR3 end, so that end is filled in from the germline J gene. The chain uses TRBV25-1 and TRBJ2-7, with 7 bases that match TRBD1. J was trimmed by 6 bases and V by 4 bases; bases with no gene match: 6. Germline V gene lookup returns CDR1 MGHDK and CDR2 SYGVNS. This CDR3 comprises 13 residues. The DNA read from the CDR3 is TGTGCCAGCAGTGGACAGGGCCCAGGCGAG. Its translation: CASSGQGPGE. The full CDR3 protein is CASSGQGPGEQYF.

This clone was found many times. The read comes to an end 3 residues before the CDR3 does, leaving the germline J gene to fill in the end. The chain carries TRBV4-2 and TRBJ1-6; possibly TRBD1 for D (5 bases). Germline loops: CDR1 LGHNA, CDR2 YNFKEQ. CDR3 length equals 15 residues. The CDR3 spells CASSQEGTGLFPLHF. The part of the CDR3 DNA that was read is TGTGCCAGCAGCCAAGAGGGCACAGGTCTTTTTCCC.

Ten or more counts support this clone. Read data end 3 residues before the CDR3 end; the end is taken from the germline J gene. The rearrangement links TRBV7-3 to TRBJ1-1; 7 positions match TRBD1. Germline CDR1 is SGHTA and CDR2 is FQGTGA. Trimming at V came to 5 bases and at J to 0 bases, leaving 6 bases not matched to a gene. CDR3 size: 15 residues. The covered CDR3 bases are TGTGCCAGCAGCCCCGGACAGGCTTTGAACACTGAA. Amino acid sequence: CASSPGQALNTE. The full CDR3 protein is CASSPGQALNTEAFF.

As regards this clone: The read falls 3 residues short of the CDR3 end, and the missing part is taken from the germline J gene. The same CDR3 is also encoded by other DNA sequences in this sample. The rearrangement joins TRBV19 to TRBJ2-4; D possibly corresponds to TRBD1 (5 bases). This CDR3 has 14 amino acids. V lost 5 bases and J 1 base, leaving 9 bases between the germline ends. Germline V lookup: CDR1 LNHDA, CDR2 SQIVND (reference sequence). CDR3 residues: CASSDGHAKNIQYF. The covered CDR3 bases are TGTGCCAGTAGTGATGGACACGCCAAAAACATT. Full variable domain (outside the CDR3, taken from reference TRBV19 and TRBJ2-4): DGGITQSPKYLFRKEGQNVTLSCEQNLNHDAMYWYRQDPGQGLRLIYYSQIVNDFQKGDIAEGYSVSREKKESFPLTVTSAQKNPTAFYLCASSDGHAKNIQYFGAGTRLSVL.

This clone was seen ten or more times. The read terminates 3 residues before the CDR3 end, so the remaining end is supplied by the germline J gene. This sequence joins TRBV19 and TRBJ2-1; the match to TRBD2 covers 7 bases. V dropped 4 bases and J dropped 9; count of bases not matched to a gene: 3. The CDR3 consists of 12 residues. The germline CDR1 and CDR2 sequences are LNHDA and SQIVND (reference sequence). The CDR3 loop reads CASSRAGSEQFF. The CDR3 DNA, read in part, is TGTGCCAGTAGTAGAGCGGGAAGTGAG.

This clone showed up many times. The CDR3 sequence is CASSSTGTRVTGELFF. The DNA read from the CDR3 is TGCGCCAGCAGCTCGACAGGGACTCGAGTCACCGGGGAG. The chain uses TRBV5-1 and TRBJ2-2; tentatively, D is TRBD1 (7 bases). Read data end 3 residues before the CDR3 end; the end is taken from the germline J gene. V dropped 3 bases and J dropped 4 bases, with 16 bases sitting between them. CDR1 and CDR2 (germline): SGHRS, YFSETQ. The CDR3 has 16 amino acids.

This clone was found many times. Coverage ceases 3 residues before the CDR3 finishes, and the germline J gene fills in the end. This chain links TRBV5-1 with TRBJ2-3, with 14 bases identical to TRBD2. The junction had 11 bases not matched to a gene; V was cut back by 3 bases and J by 2 bases. The germline gives CDR1 SGHRS, CDR2 YFSETQ. The CDR3 is made up of 19 amino acids. The CDR3 is CASSSGLAGGTPTTDTQYF. The DNA read from the CDR3 is TGCGCCAGCAGCTCAGGACTAGCGGGGGGCACCCCTACCACAGATACG. The full variable domain, its missing parts supplied by reference TRBV5-1 and TRBJ2-3, is KAGVTQTPRYLIKTRGQQVTLSCSPISGHRSVSWYQQTPGQGLQFLFEYFSETQRNKGNFPGRFSGRQFSNSRSEMNVSTLELGDSALYLCASSSGLAGGTPTTDTQYFGPGTRLTVL.

This clone was found many times. Read sequence stops 3 residues before the CDR3 end, and the germline J gene provides the missing end. The rearrangement joins TRBV6-1 to TRBJ2-7, with no clear D. The CDR3 is made up of 13 amino acids. V lost 4 bases and J 0 bases, leaving 7 bases between the germline ends. Germline-derived CDR1 and CDR2 are MNHNS and SASEGT. The sequenced CDR3 bases are TGTGCCAGCAGTGCAAGGGTCTCCTACGAG. Translation: CASSARVSYE. The whole CDR3 reads CASSARVSYEQYF.

This clone was counted at least ten times. The CDR3 end is not reached by the read, which stops 3 residues before it; the germline J gene fills it in. V and J are TRBV20-1 and TRBJ1-2; D is ambiguous. Germline values: CDR1 DFQATT, CDR2 SNEGSKA (reference sequence). The CDR3 sequence is 14 residues long. CDR3 DNA, as far as it was read: TGCAGTGCTTTTCAGCTCTCGCAGGTCCAGGGC. Its translation is CSAFQLSQVQG. The full-length CDR3 reads as CSAFQLSQVQGYTF.

Ten or more counts support this clone. The read comes to an end 3 residues before the CDR3 does, leaving the germline J gene to fill in the end. This sequence joins TRBV13 and TRBJ2-5; tentatively, D is TRBD1 (6 bases). The CDR3 is 15 amino acids. Germline-derived CDR1 and CDR2 are PRHDT and FYEKMQ (reference sequence). Trimming removed 2 bases from V and 2 bases from J, with 12 bases in between. The CDR3 DNA, read in part, is TGTGCCAGCAGCTTAAGACAGGCCACGCAAGAGACC. This codes for CASSLRQATQET. The entire CDR3 protein is CASSLRQATQETQYF.